The sequence of this TCR beta chain was determined in a study of T cells in Graves' hyperthyroidism and ophthalmopathy. Findings of the study overall: Most thyroid clonotypes that were expanded above 0.001 also turned up in blood. The model forecast ophthalmopathy, anticipating it by a median around 6.5 months before onset.

At least ten counts were recorded for this clonotype. The antigen is undetermined. TCR beta CDR3 regions were amplified from RNA transcripts. The HTBI primer set served for first-round RT-PCR of the TCR CDR3. TCRdb analysed the multiplex PCR reads with MiXCR anew, one entry per CDR3 protein. The sample has hundreds of thousands of distinct CDR3 sequences; about 14% are singletons. J gave up 4 bases and V 3 bases, and 6 bases lay outside the gene matches. CDR1 and CDR2 from the germline V gene are KGHSH and LQKENI. The CDR3 extends over 15 amino acids. Uncontrolled infection, other autoimmune disease, pregnancy or lactation led to exclusion. Clinical symptoms, serum thyroxine and TRAb, thyroid ultrasound and orbital computed tomography were used for the diagnoses.

The sequence was collected from a woman aged 45-65 years with Graves' ophthalmopathy. The chain uses TRBV18 and TRBJ2-1, with 7 bases lining up with TRBD1. Sequences were obtained from blood. CDR3 DNA sequence: TGTGCCAGCTCACCCAGGGACAGACCTTACAATGAGCAGTTCTTC. Amino acids: CASSPRDRPYNEQFF.